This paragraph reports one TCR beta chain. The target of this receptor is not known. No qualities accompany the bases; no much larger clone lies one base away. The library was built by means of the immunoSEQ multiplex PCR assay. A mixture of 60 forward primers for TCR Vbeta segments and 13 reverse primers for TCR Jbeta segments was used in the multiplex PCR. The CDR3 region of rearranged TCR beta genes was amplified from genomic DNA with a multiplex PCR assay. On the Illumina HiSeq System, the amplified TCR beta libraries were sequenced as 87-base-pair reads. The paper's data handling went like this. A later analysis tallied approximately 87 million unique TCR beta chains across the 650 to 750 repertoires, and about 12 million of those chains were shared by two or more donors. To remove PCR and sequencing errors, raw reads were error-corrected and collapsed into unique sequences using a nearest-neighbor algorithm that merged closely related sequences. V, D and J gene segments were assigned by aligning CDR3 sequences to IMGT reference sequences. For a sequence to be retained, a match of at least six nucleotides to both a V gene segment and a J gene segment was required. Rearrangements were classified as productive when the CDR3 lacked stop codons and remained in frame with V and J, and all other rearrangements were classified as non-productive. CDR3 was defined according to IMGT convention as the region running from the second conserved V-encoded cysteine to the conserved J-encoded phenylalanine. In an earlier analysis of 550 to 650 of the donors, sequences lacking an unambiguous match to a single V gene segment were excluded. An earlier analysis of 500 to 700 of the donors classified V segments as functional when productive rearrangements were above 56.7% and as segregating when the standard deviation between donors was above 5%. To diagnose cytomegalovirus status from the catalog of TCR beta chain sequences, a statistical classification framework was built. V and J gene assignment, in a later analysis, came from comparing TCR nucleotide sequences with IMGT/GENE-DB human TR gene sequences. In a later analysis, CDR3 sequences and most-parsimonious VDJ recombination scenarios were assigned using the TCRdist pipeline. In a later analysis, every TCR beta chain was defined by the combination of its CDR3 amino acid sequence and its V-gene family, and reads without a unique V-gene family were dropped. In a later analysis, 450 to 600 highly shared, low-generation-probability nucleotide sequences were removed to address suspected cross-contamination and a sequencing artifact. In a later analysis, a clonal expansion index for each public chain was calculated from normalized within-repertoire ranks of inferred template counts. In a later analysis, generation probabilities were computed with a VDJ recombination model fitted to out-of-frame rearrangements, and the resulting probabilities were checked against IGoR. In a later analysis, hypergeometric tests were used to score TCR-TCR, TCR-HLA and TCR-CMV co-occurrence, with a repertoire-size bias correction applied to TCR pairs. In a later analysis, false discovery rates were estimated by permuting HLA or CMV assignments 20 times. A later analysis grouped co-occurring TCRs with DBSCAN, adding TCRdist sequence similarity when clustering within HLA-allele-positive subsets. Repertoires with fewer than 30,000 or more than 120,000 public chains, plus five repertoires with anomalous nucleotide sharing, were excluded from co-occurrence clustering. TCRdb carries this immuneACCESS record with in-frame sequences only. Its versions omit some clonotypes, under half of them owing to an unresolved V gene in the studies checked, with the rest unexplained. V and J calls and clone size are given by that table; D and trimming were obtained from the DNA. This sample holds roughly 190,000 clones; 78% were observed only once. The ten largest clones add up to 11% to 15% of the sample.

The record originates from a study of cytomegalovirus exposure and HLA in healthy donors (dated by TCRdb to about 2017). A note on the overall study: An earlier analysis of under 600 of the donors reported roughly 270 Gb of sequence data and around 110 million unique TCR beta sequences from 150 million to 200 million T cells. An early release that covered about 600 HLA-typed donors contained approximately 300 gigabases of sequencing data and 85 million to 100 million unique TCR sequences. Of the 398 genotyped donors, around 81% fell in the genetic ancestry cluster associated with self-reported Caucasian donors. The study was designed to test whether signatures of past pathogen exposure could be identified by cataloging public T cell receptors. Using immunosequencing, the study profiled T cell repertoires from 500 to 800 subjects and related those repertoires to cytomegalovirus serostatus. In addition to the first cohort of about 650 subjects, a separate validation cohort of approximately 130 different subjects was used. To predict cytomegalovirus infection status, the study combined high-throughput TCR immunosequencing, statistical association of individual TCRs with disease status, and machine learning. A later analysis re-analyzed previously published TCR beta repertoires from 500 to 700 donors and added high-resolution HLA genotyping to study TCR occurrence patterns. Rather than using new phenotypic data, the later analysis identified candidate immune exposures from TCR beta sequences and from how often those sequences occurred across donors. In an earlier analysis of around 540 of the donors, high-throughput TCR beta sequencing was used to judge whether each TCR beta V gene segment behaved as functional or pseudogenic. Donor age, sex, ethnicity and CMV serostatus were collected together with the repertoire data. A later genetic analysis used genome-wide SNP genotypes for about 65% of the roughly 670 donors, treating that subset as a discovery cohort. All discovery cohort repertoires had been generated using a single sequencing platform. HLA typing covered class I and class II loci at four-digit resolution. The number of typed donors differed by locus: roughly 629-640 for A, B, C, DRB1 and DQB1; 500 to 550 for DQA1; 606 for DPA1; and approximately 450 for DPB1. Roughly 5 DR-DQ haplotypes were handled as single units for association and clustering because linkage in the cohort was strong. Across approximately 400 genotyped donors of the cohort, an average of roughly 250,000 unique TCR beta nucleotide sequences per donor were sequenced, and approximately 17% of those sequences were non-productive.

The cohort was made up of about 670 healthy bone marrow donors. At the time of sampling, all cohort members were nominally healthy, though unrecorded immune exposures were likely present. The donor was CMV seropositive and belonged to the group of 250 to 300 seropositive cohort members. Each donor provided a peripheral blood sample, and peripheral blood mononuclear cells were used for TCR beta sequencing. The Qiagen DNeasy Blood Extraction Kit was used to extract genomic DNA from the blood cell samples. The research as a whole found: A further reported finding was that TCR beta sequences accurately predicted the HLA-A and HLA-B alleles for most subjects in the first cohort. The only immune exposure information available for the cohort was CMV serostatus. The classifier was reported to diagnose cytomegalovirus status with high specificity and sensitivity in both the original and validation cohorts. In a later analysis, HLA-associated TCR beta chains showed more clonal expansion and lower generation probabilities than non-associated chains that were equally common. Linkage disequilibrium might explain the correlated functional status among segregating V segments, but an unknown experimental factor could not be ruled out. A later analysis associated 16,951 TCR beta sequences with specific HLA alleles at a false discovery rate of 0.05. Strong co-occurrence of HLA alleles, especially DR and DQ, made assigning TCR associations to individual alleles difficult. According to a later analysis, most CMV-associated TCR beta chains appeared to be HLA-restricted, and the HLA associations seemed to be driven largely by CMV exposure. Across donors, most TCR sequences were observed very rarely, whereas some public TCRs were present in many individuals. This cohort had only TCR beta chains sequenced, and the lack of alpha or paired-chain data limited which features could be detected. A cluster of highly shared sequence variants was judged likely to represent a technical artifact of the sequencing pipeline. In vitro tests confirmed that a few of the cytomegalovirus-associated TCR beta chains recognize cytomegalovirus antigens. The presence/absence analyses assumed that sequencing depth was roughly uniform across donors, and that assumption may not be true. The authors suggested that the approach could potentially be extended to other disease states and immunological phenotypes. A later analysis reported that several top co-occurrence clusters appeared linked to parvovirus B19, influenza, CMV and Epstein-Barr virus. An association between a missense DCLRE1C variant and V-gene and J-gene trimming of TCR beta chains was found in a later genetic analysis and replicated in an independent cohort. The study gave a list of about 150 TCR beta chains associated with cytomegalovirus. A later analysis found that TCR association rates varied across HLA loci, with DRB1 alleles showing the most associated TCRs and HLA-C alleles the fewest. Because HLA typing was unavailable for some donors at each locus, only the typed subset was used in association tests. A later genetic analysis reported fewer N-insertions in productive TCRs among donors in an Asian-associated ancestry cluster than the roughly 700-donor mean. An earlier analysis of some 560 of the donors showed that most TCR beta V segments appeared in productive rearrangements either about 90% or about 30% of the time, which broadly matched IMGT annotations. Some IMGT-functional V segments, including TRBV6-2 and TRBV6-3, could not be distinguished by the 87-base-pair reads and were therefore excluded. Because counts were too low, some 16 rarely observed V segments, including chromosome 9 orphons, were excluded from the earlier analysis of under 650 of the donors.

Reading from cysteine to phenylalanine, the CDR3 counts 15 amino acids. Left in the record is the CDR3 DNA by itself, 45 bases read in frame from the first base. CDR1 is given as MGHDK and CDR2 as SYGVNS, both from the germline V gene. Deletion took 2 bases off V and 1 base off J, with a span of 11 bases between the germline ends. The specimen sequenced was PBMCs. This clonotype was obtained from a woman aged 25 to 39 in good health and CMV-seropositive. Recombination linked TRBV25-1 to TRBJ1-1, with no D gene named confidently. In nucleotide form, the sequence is TGTGCCAGCAGTGAAAGCCCTCTTGGGAACACTGAAGCTTTCTTT. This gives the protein CASSESPLGNTEAFF. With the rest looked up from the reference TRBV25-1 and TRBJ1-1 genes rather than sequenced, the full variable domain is EADIYQTPRYLVIGTGKKITLECSQTMGHDKMYWYQQDPGMELHLIHYSYGVNSTEKGDLSSESTVSRIRTEHFPLTLESARPSHTSQYLCASSESPLGNTEAFFGQGTRLTVV.